The present entry profiles one T cell receptor beta chain with its context. Its antigen is unknown. Clones were sequenced by immunoSEQ multiplex PCR, and TCRdb holds only the in-frame ones, with some missing. The data show approximately 120,000 clones, around nine tenths seen once. The data originate from a study of T cell responses to AZD1222 COVID-19 vaccine. Regarding the study as a whole: Nearly half of spike-specific TCRs reportedly target variant regions that are unmutated in the B.1.351 and B.1.1.7 variants. The donor cohort was predominantly white British with a female majority, and clonal diversity may have been underestimated. Repertoires in all cases were sampled only once the peak T cell response had passed.

Germline-derived CDR1 and CDR2 are SEHNR and FQNEAQ (reference sequence). CDR3 length equals 14 residues. The V end was cut by 5 bases, the J end by 5 bases, with 15 bases between. This receptor was taken from an adult in good health. The input for sequencing was peripheral blood, taken on day 0 of AZD1222 vaccination. The chain uses TRBV7-9 and TRBJ1-2, with unresolved D. CDR3 sequence reads: CASSPAGSGYGYTF. As DNA, the CDR3 is TGTGCCAGCAGCCCCGCGGGCAGTGGTTATGGCTACACCTTC.